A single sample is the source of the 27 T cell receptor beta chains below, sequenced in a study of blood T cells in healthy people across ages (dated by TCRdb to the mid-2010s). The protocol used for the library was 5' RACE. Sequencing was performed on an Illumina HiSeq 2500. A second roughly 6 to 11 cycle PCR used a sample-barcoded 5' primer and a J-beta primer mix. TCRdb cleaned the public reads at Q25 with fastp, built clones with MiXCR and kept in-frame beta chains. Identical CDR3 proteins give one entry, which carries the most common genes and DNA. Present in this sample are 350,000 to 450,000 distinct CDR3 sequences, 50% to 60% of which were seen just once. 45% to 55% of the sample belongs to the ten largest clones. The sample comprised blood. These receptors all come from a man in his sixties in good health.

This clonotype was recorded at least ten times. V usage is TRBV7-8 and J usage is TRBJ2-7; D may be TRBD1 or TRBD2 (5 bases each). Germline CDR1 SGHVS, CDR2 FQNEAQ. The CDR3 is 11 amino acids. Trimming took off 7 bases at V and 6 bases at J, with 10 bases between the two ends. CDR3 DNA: TGTGCCAGCATAGAGGGGCGCGAGCAGTACTTC. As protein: CASIEGREQYF. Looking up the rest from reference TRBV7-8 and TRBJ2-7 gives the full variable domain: GAGVSQSPRYKVAKRGQDVALRCDPISGHVSLFWYQQALGQGPEFLTYFQNEAQLDKSGLPSDRFFAERPEGSVSTLKIQRTQQEDSAVYLCASIEGREQYFGPGTRLTVT.

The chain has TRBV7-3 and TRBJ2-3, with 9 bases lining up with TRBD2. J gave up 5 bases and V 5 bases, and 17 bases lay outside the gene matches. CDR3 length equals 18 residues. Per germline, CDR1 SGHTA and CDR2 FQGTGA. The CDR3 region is CASSPGVSGSRPGDTQYF. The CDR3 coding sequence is TGTGCCAGCAGCCCGGGGGTTAGCGGGAGCCGACCGGGAGATACGCAGTATTTT.

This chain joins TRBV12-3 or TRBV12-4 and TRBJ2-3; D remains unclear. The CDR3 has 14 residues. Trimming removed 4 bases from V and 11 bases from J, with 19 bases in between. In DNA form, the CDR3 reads TGTGCCAGCAGTTATGGGAAGGCCTCAGTCGGGCAGTATTTT. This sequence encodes CASSYGKASVGQYF.

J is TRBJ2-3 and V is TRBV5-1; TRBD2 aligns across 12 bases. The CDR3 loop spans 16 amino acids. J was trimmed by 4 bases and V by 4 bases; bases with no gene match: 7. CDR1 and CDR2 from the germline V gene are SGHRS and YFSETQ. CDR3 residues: CASSPLAGGQADTQYF. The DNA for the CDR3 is TGCGCCAGCAGCCCCCTAGCGGGAGGGCAAGCAGATACGCAGTATTTT.

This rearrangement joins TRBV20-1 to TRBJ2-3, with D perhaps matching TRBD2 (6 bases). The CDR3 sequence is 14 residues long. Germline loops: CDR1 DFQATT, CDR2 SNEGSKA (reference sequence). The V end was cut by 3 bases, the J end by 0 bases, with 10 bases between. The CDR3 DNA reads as TGCAGTGCTAGCGGGAGCTGGAGCACAGATACGCAGTATTTT. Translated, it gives CSASGSWSTDTQYF.

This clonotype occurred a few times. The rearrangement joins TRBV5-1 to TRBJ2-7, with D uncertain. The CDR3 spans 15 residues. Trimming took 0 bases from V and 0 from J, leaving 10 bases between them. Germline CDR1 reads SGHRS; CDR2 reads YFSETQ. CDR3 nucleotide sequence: TGCGCCAGCAGCTTGGTCGAGTCGGGCTCCTACGAGCAGTACTTC. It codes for CASSLVESGSYEQYF.

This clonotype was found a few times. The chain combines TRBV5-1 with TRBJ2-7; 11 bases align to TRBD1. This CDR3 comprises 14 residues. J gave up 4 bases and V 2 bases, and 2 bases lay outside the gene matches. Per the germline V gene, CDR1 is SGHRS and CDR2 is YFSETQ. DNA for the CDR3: TGCGCCAGCAGCTTCGGGACAGGGGGGTACGAGCAGTACTTC. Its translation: CASSFGTGGYEQYF.

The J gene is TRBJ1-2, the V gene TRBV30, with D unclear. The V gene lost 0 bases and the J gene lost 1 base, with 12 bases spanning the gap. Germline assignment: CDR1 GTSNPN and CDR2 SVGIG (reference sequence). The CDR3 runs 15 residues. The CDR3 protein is CAWSVSVRLNYGYTF. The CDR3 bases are TGTGCCTGGAGTGTATCTGTCAGACTTAACTATGGCTACACCTTC.

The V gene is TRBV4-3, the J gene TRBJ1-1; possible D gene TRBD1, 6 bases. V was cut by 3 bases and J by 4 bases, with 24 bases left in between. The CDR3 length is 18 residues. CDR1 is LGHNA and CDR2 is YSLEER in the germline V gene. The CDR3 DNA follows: TGCGCCAGCAGCCATGCTCAGGGGTTGTGGCTCTCGGGCACTGAAGCTTTCTTT. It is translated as CASSHAQGLWLSGTEAFF.

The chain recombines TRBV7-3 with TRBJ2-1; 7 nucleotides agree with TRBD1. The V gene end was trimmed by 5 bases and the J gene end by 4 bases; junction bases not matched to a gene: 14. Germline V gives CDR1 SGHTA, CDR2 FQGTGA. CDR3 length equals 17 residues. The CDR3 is CASSPRPGQVLYNEQFF. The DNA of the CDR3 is TGTGCCAGCAGCCCTAGACCTGGACAGGTTCTATACAATGAGCAGTTCTTC.

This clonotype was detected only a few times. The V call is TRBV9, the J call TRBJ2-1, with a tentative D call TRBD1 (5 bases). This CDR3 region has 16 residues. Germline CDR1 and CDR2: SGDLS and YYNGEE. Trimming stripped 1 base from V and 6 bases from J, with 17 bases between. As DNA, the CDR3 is TGTGCCAGCAGCGTACTCGACCCGGTGACAGCCAATGAGCAGTTCTTC. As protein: CASSVLDPVTANEQFF.

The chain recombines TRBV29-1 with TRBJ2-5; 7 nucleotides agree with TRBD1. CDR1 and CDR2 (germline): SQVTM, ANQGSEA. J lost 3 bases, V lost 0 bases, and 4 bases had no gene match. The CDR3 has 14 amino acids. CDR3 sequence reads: CSVEDRTGEETQYF. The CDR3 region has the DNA TGCAGCGTTGAAGATCGTACAGGGGAAGAGACCCAGTACTTC.

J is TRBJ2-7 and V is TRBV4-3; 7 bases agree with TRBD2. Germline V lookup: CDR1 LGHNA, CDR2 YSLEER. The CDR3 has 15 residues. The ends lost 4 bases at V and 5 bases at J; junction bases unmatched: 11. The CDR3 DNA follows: TGCGCCAGCAGCCTACATGGGGGGGATGCCGACGAGCAGTACTTC. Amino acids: CASSLHGGDADEQYF.

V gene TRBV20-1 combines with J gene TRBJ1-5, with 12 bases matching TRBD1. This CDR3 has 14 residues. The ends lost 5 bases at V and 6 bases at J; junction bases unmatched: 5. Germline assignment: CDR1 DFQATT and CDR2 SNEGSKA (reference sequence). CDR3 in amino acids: CSAPGQGAGQPQHF. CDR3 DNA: TGCAGTGCTCCGGGACAGGGGGCTGGTCAGCCCCAGCATTTT.

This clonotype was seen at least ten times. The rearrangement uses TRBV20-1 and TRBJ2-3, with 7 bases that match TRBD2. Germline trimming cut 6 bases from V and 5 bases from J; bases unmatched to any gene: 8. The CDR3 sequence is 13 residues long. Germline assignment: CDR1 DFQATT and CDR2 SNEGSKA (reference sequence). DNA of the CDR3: TGCAGTGCAAACGGGCCGGGGGGAGATACGCAGTATTTT. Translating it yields CSANGPGGDTQYF.

In DNA form, the CDR3 reads TGTGCCACGGCGGGAGGAGAGACCCAGTACTTC. It translates to CATAGGETQYF. The chain uses TRBV12-3 or TRBV12-4 and TRBJ2-5; 8 nucleotides agree with TRBD2. V was pared by 10 bases and J by 4 bases, with 2 bases of the junction left unmatched. The CDR3 totals 11 residues.

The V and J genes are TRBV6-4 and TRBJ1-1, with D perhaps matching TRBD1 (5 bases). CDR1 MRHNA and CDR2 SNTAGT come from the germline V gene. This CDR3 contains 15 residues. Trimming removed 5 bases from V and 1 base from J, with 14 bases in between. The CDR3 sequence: CASSRPSRENTEAFF. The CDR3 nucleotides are TGTGCCAGCAGTCGACCCTCCAGGGAGAACACTGAAGCTTTCTTT.

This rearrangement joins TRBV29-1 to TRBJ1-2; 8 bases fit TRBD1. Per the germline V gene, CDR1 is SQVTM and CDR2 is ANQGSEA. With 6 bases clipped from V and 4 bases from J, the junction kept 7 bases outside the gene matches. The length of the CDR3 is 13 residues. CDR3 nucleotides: TGCAGCGTGGGCAGGGGGCCAGGCTATGGCTACACCTTC. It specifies CSVGRGPGYGYTF.

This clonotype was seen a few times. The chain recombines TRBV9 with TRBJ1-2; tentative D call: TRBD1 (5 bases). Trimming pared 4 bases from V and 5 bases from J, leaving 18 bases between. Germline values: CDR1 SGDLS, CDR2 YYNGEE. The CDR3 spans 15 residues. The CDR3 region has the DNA TGTGCCAGCAGCACCCCGGGACCGGCGATGTATGGCTACACCTTC. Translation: CASSTPGPAMYGYTF.

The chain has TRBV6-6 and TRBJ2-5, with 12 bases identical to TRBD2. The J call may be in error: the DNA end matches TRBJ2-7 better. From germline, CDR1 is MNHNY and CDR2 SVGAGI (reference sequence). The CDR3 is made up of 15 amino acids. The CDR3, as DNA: TGTGCCAGCAGTTACGTGACTAGCGGGAGTTACGAGCAGTACTTC. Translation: CASSYVTSGSYEQYF.

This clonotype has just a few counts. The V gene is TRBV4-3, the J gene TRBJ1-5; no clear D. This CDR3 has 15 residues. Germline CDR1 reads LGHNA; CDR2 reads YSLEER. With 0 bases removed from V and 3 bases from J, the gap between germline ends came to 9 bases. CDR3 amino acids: CASSQDGSLNQPQHF. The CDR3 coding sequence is TGCGCCAGCAGCCAAGATGGAAGCCTCAATCAGCCCCAGCATTTT.

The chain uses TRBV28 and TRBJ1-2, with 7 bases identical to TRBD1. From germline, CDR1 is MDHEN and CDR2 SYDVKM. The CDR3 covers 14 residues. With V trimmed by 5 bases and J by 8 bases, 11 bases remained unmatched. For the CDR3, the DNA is TGTGCCAGCAGTCAGGAGAGGGGGCCTCGGGGCTACACCTTC. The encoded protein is CASSQERGPRGYTF.

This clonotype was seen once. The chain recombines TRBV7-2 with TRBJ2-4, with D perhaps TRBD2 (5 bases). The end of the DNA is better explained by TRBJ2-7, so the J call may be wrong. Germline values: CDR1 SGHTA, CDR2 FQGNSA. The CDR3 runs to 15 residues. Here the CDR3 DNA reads TGTGCCAGCACTAAACCGGACTCATCACCCTACGAGCAGTACTTC. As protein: CASTKPDSSPYEQYF.

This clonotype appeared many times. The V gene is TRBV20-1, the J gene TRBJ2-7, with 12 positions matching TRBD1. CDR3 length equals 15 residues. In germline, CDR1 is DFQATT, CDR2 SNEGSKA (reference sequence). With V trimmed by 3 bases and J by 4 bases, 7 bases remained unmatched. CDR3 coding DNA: TGCAGTGCTAGCCAACCGGGACAGGGGGCTTACGAGCAGTACTTC. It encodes CSASQPGQGAYEQYF.

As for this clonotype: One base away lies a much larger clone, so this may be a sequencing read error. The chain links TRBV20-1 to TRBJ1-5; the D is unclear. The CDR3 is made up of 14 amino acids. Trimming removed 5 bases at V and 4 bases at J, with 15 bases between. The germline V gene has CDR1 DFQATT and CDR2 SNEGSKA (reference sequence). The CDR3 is CSALGGIGNQPQHF. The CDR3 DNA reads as TGCAGTGCTCTCGGTGGGATAGGGAATCAGCCCCAGCATTTT.

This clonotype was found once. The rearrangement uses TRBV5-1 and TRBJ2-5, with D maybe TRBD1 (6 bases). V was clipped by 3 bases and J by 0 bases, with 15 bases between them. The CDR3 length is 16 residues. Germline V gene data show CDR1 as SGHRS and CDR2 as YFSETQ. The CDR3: CASSYRGNGDQETQYF. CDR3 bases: TGCGCCAGCAGCTATAGGGGGAATGGGGACCAAGAGACCCAGTACTTC.

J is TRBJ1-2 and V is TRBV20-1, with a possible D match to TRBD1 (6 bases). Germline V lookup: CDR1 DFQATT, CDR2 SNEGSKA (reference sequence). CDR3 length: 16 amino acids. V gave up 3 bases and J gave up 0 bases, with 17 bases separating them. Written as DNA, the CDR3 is TGCAGTGCTAGCCCCCTACAGGGAAGCGCTAACTATGGCTACACCTTC. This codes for CSASPLQGSANYGYTF.